The 9 T cell receptor beta chains in this list originate from one sample, sequenced in a study of regulatory T cells in long-lasting Graves disease. Time point in this sample: newly diagnosed GD, antithyroid drugs for less than 3 months. Construction of the TCR library relied on RNA isolated from PBMCs. Relying on iRepertoire HTBI primers and Arm-PCR of CDR3 regions, the team built TCR beta libraries. TCRdb reprocessed the multiplex PCR reads with MiXCR, giving one entry per CDR3 protein. The data show approximately 540,000 distinct CDR3 sequences, with 12% seen just once and about 8.3% held by the top ten. The same sample was also studied in work on T cells in Graves' hyperthyroidism and ophthalmopathy.

Here the sequenced sample was peripheral blood mononuclear cells (PBMCs), taken at new diagnosis, from a patient treated with antithyroid drugs. The receptors originated from a woman aged 30 to 39 with Graves disease.

This clonotype was detected many times. The V call is TRBV15, the J call TRBJ2-1; 9 bases match TRBD1. The germline V gene has CDR1 LNHNV and CDR2 YYDKDF (reference sequence). Trimming removed 3 bases from V and 1 base from J; junction bases left unmatched: 1. The CDR3 is 15 amino acids. CDR3 in amino acids: CATSSDRGSYNEQFF. The CDR3 nucleotides read TGTGCCACCAGCAGCGACAGGGGGTCCTACAATGAGCAGTTCTTC.

The chain has TRBV27 and TRBJ2-7; D may match TRBD1 or TRBD2 (7 bases each). Germline CDR1 reads MNHEY; CDR2 reads SMNVEV (reference sequence). The length of the CDR3 is 14 residues. Trimming took 5 bases from V and 3 from J, leaving 14 bases between them. The CDR3 spells CASSQGGPFYEQYF. The CDR3 DNA is TGTGCCAGCAGTCAGGGGGGGCCCTTCTACGAGCAGTACTTC.

In this sample, this clonotype turned up many times. The chain combines TRBV12-3 or TRBV12-4 with TRBJ2-1, with 7 bases aligning to TRBD2. The CDR3 is 12 amino acids. V lost 1 base to trimming and J lost 15 bases; unmatched junction nucleotides: 6. CDR3 in DNA: TGTGCCAGCAGTTTAGGCGGGAGATTTCCGTTCTTC. This sequence encodes CASSLGGRFPFF.

This clonotype was seen repeatedly, ten times or more. V is TRBV2 and J is TRBJ2-1; D remains unclear. Per the germline V gene, CDR1 is SNHLY and CDR2 is FYNNEI. The CDR3 totals 16 residues. Trimming took off 5 bases at V and 1 base at J, with 15 bases between the two ends. DNA for the CDR3: TGTGCCAGCAGTCCCGAGGCTACCCTATCCTACAATGAGCAGTTCTTC. It codes for CASSPEATLSYNEQFF.

This sequence joins TRBV7-9 and TRBJ2-1, with D perhaps matching TRBD1 (6 bases). The germline V gene encodes CDR1 SEHNR and CDR2 FQNEAQ (reference sequence). This CDR3 has 15 residues. V was shortened by 1 base and J by 6 bases, with 13 bases between the two germline ends. The CDR3 protein is CASSLVGIGGNEQFF. The CDR3 DNA is TGTGCCAGCAGCTTAGTAGGTATAGGGGGCAATGAGCAGTTCTTC.

Many counts were recorded for this clonotype. The V call is TRBV27, the J call TRBJ2-1; 8 nucleotides align to TRBD2. There are 15 residues in the CDR3. Germline CDR1 MNHEY, CDR2 SMNVEV (reference sequence). V gave up 9 bases and J gave up 0 bases; unmatched junction bases: 7. The CDR3 DNA is TGTGCCAGTCTCGGAAGCGGGAGCTCCTACAATGAGCAGTTCTTC. It encodes CASLGSGSSYNEQFF.

This clonotype was observed at least ten times. V is TRBV5-1 and J is TRBJ2-1, with 8 bases fitting TRBD2. The V gene end was trimmed by 0 bases and the J gene end by 4 bases; junction bases not matched to a gene: 6. The CDR3 runs 16 residues. The V gene's germline CDR1 is SGHRS and CDR2 YFSETQ. The CDR3 spells CASSLALSGIYNEQFF. The CDR3 bases are TGCGCCAGCAGCTTGGCCCTTAGCGGGATTTACAATGAGCAGTTCTTC.

This clonotype was picked up many times. One end of the junction fails to match germline, which may point to a read error. The rearrangement joins TRBV12-3 or TRBV12-4 to TRBJ1-3, with D perhaps TRBD1 (5 bases). The CDR3 has 17 amino acids. Here the CDR3 reads CASSGRIGDGSGNTVYF. Written as DNA, the CDR3 is TGTGCCAGCAGTGGTCGTATCGGGGACGGCTCTGGAAACACCGTATATTTT.

There are many counts of this clonotype. The rearrangement links TRBV10-2 to TRBJ1-5; D perhaps matches TRBD1 (5 bases). Germline V CDR1 and CDR2: WSHSY, SAAADI. Trimming pared 5 bases from V and 7 bases from J, leaving 21 bases between. The length of the CDR3 is 16 residues. CDR3 sequence (DNA): TGCGCCAGCAGTCCGGGGGACCCAAAATCGGGACAGCCCCAGCATTTT. It encodes CASSPGDPKSGQPQHF.